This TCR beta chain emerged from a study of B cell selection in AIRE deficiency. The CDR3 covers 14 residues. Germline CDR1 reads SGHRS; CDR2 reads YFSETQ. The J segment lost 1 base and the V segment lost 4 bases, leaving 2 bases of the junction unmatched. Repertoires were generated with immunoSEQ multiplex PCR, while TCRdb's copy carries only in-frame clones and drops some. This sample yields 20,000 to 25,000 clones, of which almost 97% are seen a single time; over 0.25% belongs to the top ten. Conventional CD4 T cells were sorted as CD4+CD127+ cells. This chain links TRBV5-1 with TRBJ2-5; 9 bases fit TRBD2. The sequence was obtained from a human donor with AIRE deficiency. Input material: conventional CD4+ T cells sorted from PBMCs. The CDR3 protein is CASSEGLAQETQYF. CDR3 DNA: TGCGCCAGCAGCGAGGGACTAGCCCAAGAGACCCAGTACTTC.